This entry describes one T cell receptor (beta chain). Trimming at V came to 7 bases and at J to 1 base, leaving 6 bases not matched to a gene. Per germline, CDR1 SGDLS and CDR2 YYNGEE. The CDR3 is made up of 15 amino acids. The sample belongs to a study of blood T cell repertoires in COVID-19. Profiling relied on immunoSEQ multiplex PCR, and the TCRdb table lists in-frame clones only, not all of them. The profile covers about 35,000 clones, with roughly 86% appearing a single time and around 40% taken by the ten largest. The TCR was taken from a human donor in a cohort sampled during active COVID-19. Material for sequencing was peripheral blood. The gene calls are TRBV9 and TRBJ2-3; 10 nucleotides line up with TRBD2. The CDR3 sequence is CASWPSGGCTDTQYF. The CDR3 region has the DNA TGTGCCAGCTGGCCTAGCGGGGGATGCACAGATACGCAGTATTTT.